Below, 4 T cell receptor beta chains from the same sample are listed, as sequenced in a study of shared clonotypes between healthy human individuals. Positive CCR7 selection of CD45RO-negative cells yielded the naive CD8 cells, and terminally differentiated effector memory CD45RA+ cells were excluded. Sequencing was performed with immunoSEQ multiplex PCR; in TCRdb, only in-frame clones are kept and a portion is missing. The sample has fewer than 1 million clones, about 96% seen once. The sequenced sample was naive CD8+ T cells sorted from blood. The receptors derive from a man younger than 40 in good health.

The rearrangement joins TRBV5-1 to TRBJ2-1; possibly TRBD2 for D (6 bases). V was trimmed by 0 bases and J by 4 bases, leaving 17 bases between them. This CDR3 contains 17 residues. In germline, CDR1 is SGHRS, CDR2 YFSETQ. The CDR3 reads CASSLDIFEAGYNEQFF. CDR3 nucleotides: TGCGCCAGCAGCTTGGACATTTTCGAGGCGGGGTACAATGAGCAGTTCTTC.

This rearrangement joins TRBV9 to TRBJ2-7; D possibly corresponds to TRBD2 (5 bases). Trimming pared 0 bases from V and 9 bases from J, leaving 13 bases between. Germline CDR1 reads SGDLS; CDR2 reads YYNGEE. The CDR3 runs to 13 residues. The CDR3 loop is CASSVVMGEGQYF. The CDR3, as DNA: TGTGCCAGCAGCGTAGTAATGGGAGAGGGGCAGTACTTC.

The CDR3: CASSEVASGTTDTQYF. The CDR3 DNA reads TGTGCCAGCAGTGAAGTCGCTAGCGGGACAACAGATACGCAGTATTTT. V gene TRBV6-1 combines with J gene TRBJ2-3, with 9 nucleotides matching TRBD2. With V trimmed by 1 base and J by 3 bases, 5 bases remained unmatched. The CDR3 covers 16 residues. Germline V gene sequence: CDR1 MNHNS, CDR2 SASEGT.

The chain joins TRBV13 to TRBJ2-3, with D maybe TRBD2 (5 bases). V lost 5 bases to trimming and J lost 2 bases, with 20 bases between them. Per germline, CDR1 PRHDT and CDR2 FYEKMQ (reference sequence). The CDR3 contains 17 residues. CDR3 sequence (DNA): TGTGCCAGCAGCCCTGGACTGGCCGAAACAACCACAGATACGCAGTATTTT. As protein: CASSPGLAETTTDTQYF.